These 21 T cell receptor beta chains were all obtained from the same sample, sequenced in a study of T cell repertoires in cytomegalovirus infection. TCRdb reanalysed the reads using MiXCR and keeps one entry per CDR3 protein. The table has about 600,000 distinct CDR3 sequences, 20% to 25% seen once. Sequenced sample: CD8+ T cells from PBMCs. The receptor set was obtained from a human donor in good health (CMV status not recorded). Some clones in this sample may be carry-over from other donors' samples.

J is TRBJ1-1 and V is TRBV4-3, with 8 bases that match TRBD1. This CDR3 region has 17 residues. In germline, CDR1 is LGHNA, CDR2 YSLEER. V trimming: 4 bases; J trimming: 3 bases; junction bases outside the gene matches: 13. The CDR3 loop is CASSPFGQGSGDTEAFF. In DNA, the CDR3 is TGCGCCAGCAGCCCCTTCGGACAGGGCAGTGGGGACACTGAAGCTTTCTTT.

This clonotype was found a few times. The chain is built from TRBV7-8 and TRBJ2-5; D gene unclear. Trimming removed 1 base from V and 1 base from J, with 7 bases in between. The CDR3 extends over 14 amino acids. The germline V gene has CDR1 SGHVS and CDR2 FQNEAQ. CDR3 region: CASSLVNFQETQYF. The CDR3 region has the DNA TGTGCCAGCAGCTTAGTTAACTTCCAAGAGACCCAGTACTTC.

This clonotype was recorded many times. Written as DNA, the CDR3 is TGTGCCACCAGTGAAAGGGCTTCCGGGGAGCTGTTTTTT. This codes for CATSERASGELFF. The chain uses TRBV24-1 and TRBJ2-2; no reliable D call. The CDR3 covers 13 residues. CDR1 is KGHDR, CDR2 SFDVKD, per germline. V lost 4 bases to trimming and J lost 6 bases, with 8 bases between them.

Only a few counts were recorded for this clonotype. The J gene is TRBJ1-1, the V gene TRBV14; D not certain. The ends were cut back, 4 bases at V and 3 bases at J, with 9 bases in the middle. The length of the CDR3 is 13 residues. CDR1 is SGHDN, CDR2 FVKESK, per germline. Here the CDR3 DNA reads TGTGCCAGCAGCCTGCTTCGGTACACTGAAGCTTTCTTT. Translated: CASSLLRYTEAFF.

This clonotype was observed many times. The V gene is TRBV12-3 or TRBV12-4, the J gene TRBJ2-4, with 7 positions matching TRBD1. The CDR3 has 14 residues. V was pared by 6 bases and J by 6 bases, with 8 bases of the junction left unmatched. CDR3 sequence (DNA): TGTGCCAGCAGCCGACAGGGAGAGGGAAACATTCAGTACTTC. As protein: CASSRQGEGNIQYF.

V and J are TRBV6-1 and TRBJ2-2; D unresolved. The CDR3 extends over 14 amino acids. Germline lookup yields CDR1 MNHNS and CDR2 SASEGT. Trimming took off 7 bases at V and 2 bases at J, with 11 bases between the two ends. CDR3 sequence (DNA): TGTGCCAGCACGAGGACGTTTAACACCGGGGAGCTGTTTTTT. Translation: CASTRTFNTGELFF.

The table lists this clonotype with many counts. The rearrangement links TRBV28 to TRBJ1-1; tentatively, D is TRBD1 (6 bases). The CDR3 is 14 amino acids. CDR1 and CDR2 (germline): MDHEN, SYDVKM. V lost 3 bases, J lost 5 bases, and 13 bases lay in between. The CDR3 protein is CASSLRGLGTEAFF. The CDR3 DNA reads TGTGCCAGCAGTTTGCGGGGGCTCGGGACTGAAGCTTTCTTT.

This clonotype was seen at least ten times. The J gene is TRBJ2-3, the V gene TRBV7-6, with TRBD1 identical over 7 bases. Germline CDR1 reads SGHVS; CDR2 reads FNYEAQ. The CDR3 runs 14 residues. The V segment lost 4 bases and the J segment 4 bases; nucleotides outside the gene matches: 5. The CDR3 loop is CASSSGQFPDTQYF. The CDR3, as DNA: TGTGCCAGCAGCTCGGGACAGTTTCCAGATACGCAGTATTTT.

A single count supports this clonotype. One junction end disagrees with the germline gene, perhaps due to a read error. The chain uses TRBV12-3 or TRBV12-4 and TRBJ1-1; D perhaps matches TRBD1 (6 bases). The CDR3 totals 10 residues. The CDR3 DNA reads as TGTGTCAGCAGAGGGGGTGAAGCTTTCTTT. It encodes CVSRGGEAFF.

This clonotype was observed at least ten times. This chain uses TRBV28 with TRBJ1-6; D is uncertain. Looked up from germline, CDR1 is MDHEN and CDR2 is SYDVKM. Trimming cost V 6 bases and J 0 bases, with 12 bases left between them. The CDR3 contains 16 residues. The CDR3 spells CASSPLPSSYNSPLHF. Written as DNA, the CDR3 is TGTGCCAGCAGCCCTCTCCCCAGCTCCTATAATTCACCCCTCCACTTT. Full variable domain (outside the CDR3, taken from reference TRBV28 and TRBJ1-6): DVKVTQSSRYLVKRTGEKVFLECVQDMDHENMFWYRQDPGLGLRLIYFSYDVKMKEKGDIPEGYSVSREKKERFSLILESASTNQTSMYLCASSPLPSSYNSPLHFGNGTRLTVT.

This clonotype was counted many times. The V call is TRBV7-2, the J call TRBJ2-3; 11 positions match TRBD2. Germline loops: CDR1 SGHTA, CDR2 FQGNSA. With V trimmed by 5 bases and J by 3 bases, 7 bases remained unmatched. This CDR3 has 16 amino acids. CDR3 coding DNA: TGTGCCAGCAGCCCCCGACTAGCGGGGTCAACAGATACGCAGTATTTT. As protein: CASSPRLAGSTDTQYF. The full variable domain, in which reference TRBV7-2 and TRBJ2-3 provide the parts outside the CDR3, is GAGVSQSPSNKVTEKGKDVELRCDPISGHTALYWYRQSLGQGLEFLIYFQGNSAPDKSGLPSDRFSAERTGGSVSTLTIQRTQQEDSAVYLCASSPRLAGSTDTQYFGPGTRLTVL.

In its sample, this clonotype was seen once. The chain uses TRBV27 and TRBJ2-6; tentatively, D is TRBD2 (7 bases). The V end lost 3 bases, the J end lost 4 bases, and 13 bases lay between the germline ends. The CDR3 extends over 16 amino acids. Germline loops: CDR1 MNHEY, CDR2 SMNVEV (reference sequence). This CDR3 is CASSLGGRRGANVLTF. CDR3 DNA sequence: TGTGCCAGCAGTTTGGGGGGGCGGAGGGGGGCCAACGTCCTGACTTTC.

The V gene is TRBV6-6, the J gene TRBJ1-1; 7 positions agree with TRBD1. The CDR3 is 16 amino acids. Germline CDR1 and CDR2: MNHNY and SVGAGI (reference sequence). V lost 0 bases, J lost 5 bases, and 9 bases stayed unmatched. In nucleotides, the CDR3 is TGTGCCAGCAGTTACTCTCCAGGGGGGATCGGAACTGAAGCTTTCTTT. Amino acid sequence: CASSYSPGGIGTEAFF.

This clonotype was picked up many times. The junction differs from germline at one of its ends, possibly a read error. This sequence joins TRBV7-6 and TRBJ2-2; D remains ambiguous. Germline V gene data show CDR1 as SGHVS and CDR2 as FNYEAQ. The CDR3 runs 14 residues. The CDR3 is CASSLGLNTGELFF. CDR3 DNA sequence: TGTGCCAGCAGTTTAGGCCTGAACACCGGGGAGCTGTTTTTT.

CDR3 loop: CSANDSGGNQETQYF. The CDR3 DNA follows: TGCAGTGCCAACGATAGCGGGGGGAACCAAGAGACCCAGTACTTC. This chain uses TRBV20-1 with TRBJ2-5; 10 bases fit TRBD2. Germline-derived CDR1 and CDR2 are DFQATT and SNEGSKA (reference sequence). There are 15 residues in the CDR3. Trimming cost V 6 bases and J 0 bases; bases outside gene matches: 7.

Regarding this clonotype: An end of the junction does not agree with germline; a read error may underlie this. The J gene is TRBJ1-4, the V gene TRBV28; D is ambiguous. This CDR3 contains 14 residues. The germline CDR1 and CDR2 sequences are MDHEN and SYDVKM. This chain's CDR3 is CASSLRLTNGKLFF. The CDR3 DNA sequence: TGTGCCAGCAGTCTTCGACTGACTAATGGAAAACTGTTTTTT.

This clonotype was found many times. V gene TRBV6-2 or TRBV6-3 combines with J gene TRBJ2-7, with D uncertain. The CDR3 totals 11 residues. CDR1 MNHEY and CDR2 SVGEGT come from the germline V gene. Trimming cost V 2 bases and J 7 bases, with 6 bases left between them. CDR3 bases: TGTGCCAGCAGTTACGCTGGGGAGCAGTACGTC. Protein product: CASSYAGEQYV.

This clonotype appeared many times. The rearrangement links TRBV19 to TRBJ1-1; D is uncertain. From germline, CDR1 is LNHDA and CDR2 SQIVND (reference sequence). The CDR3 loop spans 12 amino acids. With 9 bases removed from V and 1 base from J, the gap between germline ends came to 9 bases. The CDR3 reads CASSSRNTEAFF. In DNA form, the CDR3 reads TGTGCCAGCAGCTCCAGGAACACTGAAGCTTTCTTT.

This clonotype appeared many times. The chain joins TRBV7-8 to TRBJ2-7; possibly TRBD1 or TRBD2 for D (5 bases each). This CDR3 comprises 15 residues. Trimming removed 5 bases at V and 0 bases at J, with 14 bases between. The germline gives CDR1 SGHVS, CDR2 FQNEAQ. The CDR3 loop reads CASSTLGVSSYEQYV. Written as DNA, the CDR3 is TGTGCCAGCAGCACGCTGGGGGTAAGCTCCTACGAGCAGTACGTC.

CDR3 sequence: CATSALETEEGKLFF. CDR3 DNA: TGTGCCACCAGCGCGCTAGAAACCGAAGAGGGAAAACTGTTTTTT. The V and J genes are TRBV15 and TRBJ1-4, with D uncertain. Germline loops: CDR1 LNHNV, CDR2 YYDKDF (reference sequence). Trimming stripped 5 bases from V and 10 bases from J, with 20 bases between. CDR3 length equals 15 residues.

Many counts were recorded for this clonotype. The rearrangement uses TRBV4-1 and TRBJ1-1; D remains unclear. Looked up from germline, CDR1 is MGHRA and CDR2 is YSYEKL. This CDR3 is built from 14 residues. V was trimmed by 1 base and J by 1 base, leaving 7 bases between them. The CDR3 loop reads CASSQGYGNTEAFF. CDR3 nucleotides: TGCGCCAGCAGCCAAGGTTACGGGAACACTGAAGCTTTCTTT.